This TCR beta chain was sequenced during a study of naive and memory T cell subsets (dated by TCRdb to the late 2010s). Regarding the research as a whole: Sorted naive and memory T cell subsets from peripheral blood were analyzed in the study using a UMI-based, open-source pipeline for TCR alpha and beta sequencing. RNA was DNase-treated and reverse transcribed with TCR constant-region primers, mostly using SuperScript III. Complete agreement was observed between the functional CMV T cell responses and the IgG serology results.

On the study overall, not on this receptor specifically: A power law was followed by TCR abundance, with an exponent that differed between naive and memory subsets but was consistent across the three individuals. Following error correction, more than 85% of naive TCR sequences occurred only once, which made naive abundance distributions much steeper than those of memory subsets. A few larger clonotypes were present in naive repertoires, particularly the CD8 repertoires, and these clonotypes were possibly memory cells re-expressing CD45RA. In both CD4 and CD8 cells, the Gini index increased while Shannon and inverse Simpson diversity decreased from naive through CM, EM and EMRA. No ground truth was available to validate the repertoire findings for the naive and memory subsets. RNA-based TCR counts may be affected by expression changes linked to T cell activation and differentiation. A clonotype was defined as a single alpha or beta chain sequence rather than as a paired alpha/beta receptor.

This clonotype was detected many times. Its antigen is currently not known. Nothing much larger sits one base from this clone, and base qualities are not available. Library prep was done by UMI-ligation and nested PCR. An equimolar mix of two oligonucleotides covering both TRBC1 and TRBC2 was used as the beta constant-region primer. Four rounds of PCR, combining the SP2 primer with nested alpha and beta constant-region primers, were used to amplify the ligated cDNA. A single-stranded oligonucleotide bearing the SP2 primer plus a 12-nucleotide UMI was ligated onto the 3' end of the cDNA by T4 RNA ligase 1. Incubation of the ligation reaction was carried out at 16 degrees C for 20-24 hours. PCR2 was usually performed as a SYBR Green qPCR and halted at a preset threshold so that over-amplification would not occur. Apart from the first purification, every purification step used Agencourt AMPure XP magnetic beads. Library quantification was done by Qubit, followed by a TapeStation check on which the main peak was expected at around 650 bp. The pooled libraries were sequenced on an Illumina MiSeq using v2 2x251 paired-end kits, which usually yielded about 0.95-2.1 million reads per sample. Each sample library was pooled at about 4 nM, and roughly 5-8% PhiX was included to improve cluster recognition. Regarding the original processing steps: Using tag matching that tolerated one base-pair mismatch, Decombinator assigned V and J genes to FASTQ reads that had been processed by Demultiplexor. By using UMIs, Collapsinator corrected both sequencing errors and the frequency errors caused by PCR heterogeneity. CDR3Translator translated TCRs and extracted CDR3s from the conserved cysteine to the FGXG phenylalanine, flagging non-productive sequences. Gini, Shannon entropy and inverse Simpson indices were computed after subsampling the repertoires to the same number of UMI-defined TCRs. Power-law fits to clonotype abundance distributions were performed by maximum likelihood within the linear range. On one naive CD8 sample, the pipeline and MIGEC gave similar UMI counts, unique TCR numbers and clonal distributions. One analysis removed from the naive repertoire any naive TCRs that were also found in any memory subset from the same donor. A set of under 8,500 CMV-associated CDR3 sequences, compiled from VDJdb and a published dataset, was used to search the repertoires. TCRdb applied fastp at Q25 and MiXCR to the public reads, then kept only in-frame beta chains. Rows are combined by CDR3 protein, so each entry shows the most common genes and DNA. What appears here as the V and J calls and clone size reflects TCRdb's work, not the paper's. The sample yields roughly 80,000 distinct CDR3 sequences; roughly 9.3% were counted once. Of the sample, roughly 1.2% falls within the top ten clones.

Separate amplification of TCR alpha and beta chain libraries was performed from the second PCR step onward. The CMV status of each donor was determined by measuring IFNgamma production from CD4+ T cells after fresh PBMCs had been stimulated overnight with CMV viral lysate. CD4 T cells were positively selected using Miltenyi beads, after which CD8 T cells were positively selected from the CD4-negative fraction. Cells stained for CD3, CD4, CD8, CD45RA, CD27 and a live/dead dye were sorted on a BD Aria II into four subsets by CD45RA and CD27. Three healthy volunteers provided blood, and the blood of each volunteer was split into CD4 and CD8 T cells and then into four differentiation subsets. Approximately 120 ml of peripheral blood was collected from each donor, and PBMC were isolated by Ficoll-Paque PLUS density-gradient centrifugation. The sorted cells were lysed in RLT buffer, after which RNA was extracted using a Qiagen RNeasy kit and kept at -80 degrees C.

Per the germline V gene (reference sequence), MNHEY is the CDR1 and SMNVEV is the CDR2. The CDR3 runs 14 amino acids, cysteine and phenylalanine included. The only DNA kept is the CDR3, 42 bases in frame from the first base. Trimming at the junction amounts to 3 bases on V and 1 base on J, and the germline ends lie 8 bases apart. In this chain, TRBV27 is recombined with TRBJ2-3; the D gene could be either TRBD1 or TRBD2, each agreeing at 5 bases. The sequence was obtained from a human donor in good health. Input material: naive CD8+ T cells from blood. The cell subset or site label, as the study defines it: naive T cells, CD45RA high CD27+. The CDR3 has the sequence CASSLGRGTDTQYF. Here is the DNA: TGTGCCAGCAGTTTGGGACGGGGCACAGATACGCAGTATTTT.